These 26 T cell receptor beta chains originate from one sample sequenced in a study of T cell responses to AZD1222 COVID-19 vaccine. Produced via immunoSEQ multiplex PCR; TCRdb's table is partial and in-frame only. This sample has approximately 130,000 clones, with 75% to 85% found just once. Material: peripheral blood, obtained 28 days after the second dose of the MenACWY control vaccine. These receptors were obtained from an adult who received the MenACWY meningococcal vaccine as a control.

The V gene is TRBV7-9, the J gene TRBJ1-2; 9 nucleotides line up with TRBD1. Germline values: CDR1 SEHNR, CDR2 FQNEAQ (reference sequence). Unmatched junction bases numbered 8, after V lost 5 bases and J lost 7 bases. CDR3 size: 14 residues. CDR3 amino acids: CASSLPGQGVGYTF. Written as DNA, the CDR3 is TGTGCCAGCAGCCTCCCGGGACAGGGAGTTGGCTACACCTTC. The full variable domain, rest sourced from reference TRBV7-9 and TRBJ1-2, is DTGVSQNPRHKITKRGQNVTFRCDPISEHNRLYWYRQTLGQGPEFLTYFQNEAQLEKSRLLSDRFSAERPKGSFSTLEIQRTEQGDSAMYLCASSLPGQGVGYTFGSGTRLTVV.

This chain connects TRBV15 to TRBJ1-2; a possible D gene is TRBD1 (5 bases). The germline gives CDR1 LNHNV, CDR2 YYDKDF (reference sequence). The germline V and J ends were trimmed by 5 bases and 0 bases, with 16 bases remaining between them. There are 16 residues in the CDR3. In nucleotides, the CDR3 is TGTGCCACCAGCGAAACGGGGACTCGGCCTAACTATGGCTACACCTTC. Translating gives CATSETGTRPNYGYTF.

This sequence joins TRBV24-1 and TRBJ1-1; TRBD1 might be the D (5 bases). Per the germline V gene, CDR1 is KGHDR and CDR2 is SFDVKD. Trimming removed 4 bases at V and 5 bases at J, with 16 bases between. The CDR3 consists of 15 residues. CDR3 sequence: CATSDPGTGGTEAFF. The CDR3 coding sequence is TGTGCCACCAGTGACCCCGGGACGGGGGGGACTGAAGCTTTCTTT.

This clone has just one count. This chain joins TRBV4-2 and TRBJ2-1, with 9 bases aligning to TRBD2. The germline gives CDR1 LGHNA, CDR2 YNFKEQ. This CDR3 is 16 amino acids long. J lost 6 bases, V lost 7 bases, and 13 bases had no gene match. DNA for the CDR3: TGTGCCAGCACCAAGTCGGGCGGGAGGGCCGCCAATGAGCAGTTCTTC. Translation: CASTKSGGRAANEQFF.

The chain couples TRBV19 to TRBJ1-5, with D possibly TRBD1 on 6 matching bases. The ends were cut back, 7 bases at V and 6 bases at J, with 19 bases in the middle. The CDR3 runs 15 residues. CDR1 is LNHDA, CDR2 SQIVND, per germline (reference sequence). The CDR3 sequence is CASKFGQGSGQPQHF. The CDR3 DNA reads as TGTGCCAGTAAATTCGGGCAGGGGTCGGGTCAGCCCCAGCATTTT.

This chain connects TRBV9 to TRBJ2-2; 9 positions match TRBD1. The V segment lost 2 bases and the J segment 1 base; nucleotides outside the gene matches: 6. This CDR3 contains 17 residues. Per the germline V gene, CDR1 is SGDLS and CDR2 is YYNGEE. The chain's CDR3 is CASSVSPGQGNTGELFF. The CDR3 DNA sequence: TGTGCCAGCAGCGTGTCCCCGGGACAGGGGAACACCGGGGAGCTGTTTTTT.

This clone has a single count. This chain uses TRBV27 with TRBJ1-5; 7 nucleotides agree with TRBD1. Germline-derived CDR1 and CDR2 are MNHEY and SMNVEV (reference sequence). V lost 8 bases, J lost 7 bases, and 5 bases stayed unmatched. The CDR3 consists of 12 residues. This CDR3 reads CASGRQGQPQHF. Written as DNA, the CDR3 is TGTGCCAGCGGACGACAGGGCCAGCCCCAGCATTTT.

The V gene is TRBV6-5, the J gene TRBJ1-2, with D possibly matching TRBD1 (5 bases). This CDR3 has 12 amino acids. The V gene's germline CDR1 is MNHEY and CDR2 SVGAGI. Trimming left V 6 bases short and J 4 bases short, with 9 bases between. The CDR3 DNA is TGTGCCAGCAGAGACGACAGCTATGGCTACACCTTC. Translating gives CASRDDSYGYTF.

The V and J genes are TRBV6-5 and TRBJ1-2, with no clear D. The germline V gene encodes CDR1 MNHEY and CDR2 SVGAGI. CDR3 size: 10 residues. With 10 bases removed from V and 7 bases from J, the gap between germline ends came to 10 bases. The CDR3 DNA reads TGTGCCACCTCGGAGGTTGGCTACACCTTC. Translated, it gives CATSEVGYTF.

The chain carries TRBV5-1 and TRBJ2-7; D gene uncertain. Germline CDR1 is SGHRS and CDR2 is YFSETQ. The CDR3 contains 15 residues. V lost 0 bases, J lost 1 base, and 11 bases lay in between. CDR3 sequence reads: CASSLVVGPSYEQYF. The CDR3 bases are TGCGCCAGCAGCTTGGTGGTGGGTCCTTCCTACGAGCAGTACTTC.

This chain connects TRBV3-1 (or the pseudogene TRBV3-2) to TRBJ1-1, with D possibly TRBD1 on 6 matching bases. The V gene's germline CDR1 is LGHDT and CDR2 YNNKEL (reference sequence). This CDR3 is built from 15 residues. V was clipped by 4 bases and J by 1 base, with 13 bases between them. CDR3 bases: TGTGCCAGCAGCCGTCGACAGGTAGGGAACACTGAAGCTTTCTTT. Amino acid sequence: CASSRRQVGNTEAFF.

This clone showed up just once. The chain carries TRBV5-6 and TRBJ1-3; D perhaps matches TRBD1 (6 bases). The CDR3 length is 13 residues. Trimming removed 7 bases at V and 4 bases at J, with 12 bases between. In germline, CDR1 is SGHDT, CDR2 YYEEEE. The CDR3 loop reads CASSGAKGNTIYF. The CDR3 region has the DNA TGTGCCAGCTCAGGGGCGAAGGGAAACACCATATATTTT.

The V and J genes are TRBV2 and TRBJ1-1, with 10 bases lining up with TRBD1. CDR3 length: 14 residues. The germline V gene encodes CDR1 SNHLY and CDR2 FYNNEI. Trimming at V came to 4 bases and at J to 4 bases, leaving 3 bases not matched to a gene. The CDR3 protein is CASSGGQGFTEAFF. The CDR3 DNA reads TGTGCCAGCAGTGGGGGACAGGGGTTCACTGAAGCTTTCTTT.

The rearrangement joins TRBV6-5 to TRBJ2-6, with D unclear. Deletions cut 5 bases from V and 2 bases from J, with 10 bases between. The CDR3 loop spans 15 amino acids. Germline V gene lookup returns CDR1 MNHEY and CDR2 SVGAGI. DNA of the CDR3: TGTGCCAGCAGTCGCGACCGTACTGGGGCCAACGTCCTGACTTTC. Amino acid sequence: CASSRDRTGANVLTF.

The V and J genes are TRBV29-1 and TRBJ2-2; weak D call: TRBD1 (5 bases). V was cut by 7 bases and J by 6 bases, with 9 bases left in between. The CDR3 has 11 residues. CDR1 and CDR2 (germline): SQVTM, ANQGSEA. CDR3 sequence reads: CSGQGSGELFF. As DNA, the CDR3 is TGCAGCGGCCAGGGTTCCGGGGAGCTGTTTTTT.

This chain connects TRBV5-1 to TRBJ1-2; D unresolved. CDR3 length: 14 amino acids. Germline CDR1 and CDR2: SGHRS and YFSETQ. V was cut by 0 bases and J by 0 bases, with 6 bases left in between. The CDR3 sequence is CASSLDSSNYGYTF. In nucleotides, the CDR3 is TGCGCCAGCAGCTTGGACAGTTCTAACTATGGCTACACCTTC.

This sequence joins TRBV5-4 and TRBJ2-3, with D maybe TRBD2 (5 bases). The V gene lost 3 bases and the J gene lost 6 bases, with 11 bases spanning the gap. The CDR3 length is 13 residues. Germline V gene sequence: CDR1 SGHNT, CDR2 YYREEE (reference sequence). In DNA, the CDR3 is TGTGCCAGCAGCTCCCCCCCGGGGGATACGCAGTATTTT. It is translated as CASSSPPGDTQYF. The entire variable domain, with the rest obtained from reference TRBV5-4 and TRBJ2-3, is as follows: ETGVTQSPTHLIKTRGQQVTLRCSSQSGHNTVSWYQQALGQGPQFIFQYYREEENGRGNFPPRFSGLQFPNYSSELNVNALELDDSALYLCASSSPPGDTQYFGPGTRLTVL.

The CDR3 region is CASSMRGQSYGYTF. CDR3 coding DNA: TGTGCCAGTAGTATGAGGGGACAGTCGTATGGCTACACCTTC. The genes are TRBV19 and TRBJ1-2; the match to TRBD1 covers 7 bases. The CDR3 is 14 residues long. Germline CDR1 and CDR2: LNHDA and SQIVND (reference sequence). Unmatched junction bases numbered 6, after V lost 3 bases and J lost 5 bases. Full variable domain (remainder filled in from reference TRBV19 and TRBJ1-2): DGGITQSPKYLFRKEGQNVTLSCEQNLNHDAMYWYRQDPGQGLRLIYYSQIVNDFQKGDIAEGYSVSREKKESFPLTVTSAQKNPTAFYLCASSMRGQSYGYTFGSGTRLTVV.

On this clone: This sample also contains other DNA sequences that code for the same CDR3. The chain has TRBV12-3 or TRBV12-4 and TRBJ1-2, with TRBD1 as a possible D gene (5 bases). V was trimmed by 2 bases and J by 5 bases, leaving 9 bases between them. CDR3 length: 13 amino acids. The CDR3 sequence: CASSLTGGYGYTF. The CDR3 region has the DNA TGTGCCAGCAGTTTAACGGGGGGGTATGGCTACACCTTC.

The chain uses TRBV2 and TRBJ1-2; unclear D gene. V was pared by 5 bases and J by 5 bases, with 6 bases between. Germline CDR1 SNHLY, CDR2 FYNNEI. This CDR3 has 11 amino acids. In DNA form, the CDR3 reads TGTGCCAGCAGTCTTGCGTATGGCTACACCTTC. Its protein is CASSLAYGYTF.

The gene calls are TRBV28 and TRBJ2-5; D remains unclear. The CDR3 has 13 amino acids. V was clipped by 5 bases and J by 1 base, with 8 bases between them. Per the germline V gene, CDR1 is MDHEN and CDR2 is SYDVKM. CDR3 bases: TGTGCCAGCAGTAAGACTCTCCAAGAGACCCAGTACTTC. Its translation is CASSKTLQETQYF.

The V call is TRBV5-4, the J call TRBJ1-2; 7 bases line up with TRBD1. V trimming: 2 bases; J trimming: 5 bases; junction bases outside the gene matches: 9. The germline V gene has CDR1 SGHNT and CDR2 YYREEE (reference sequence). The CDR3 covers 15 residues. The CDR3 reads CASSFSPPGGYGYTF. Written as DNA, the CDR3 is TGTGCCAGCAGCTTCTCCCCTCCAGGGGGGTATGGCTACACCTTC.

The rearrangement joins TRBV5-1 to TRBJ1-1; 7 nucleotides line up with TRBD1. The CDR3 extends over 15 amino acids. Trimming removed 4 bases from V and 1 base from J; junction bases left unmatched: 7. Germline values: CDR1 SGHRS, CDR2 YFSETQ. The CDR3 loop reads CASSDRALSNTEAFF. The DNA for the CDR3 is TGCGCCAGCAGCGACAGGGCTCTATCGAACACTGAAGCTTTCTTT.

The V gene is TRBV18, the J gene TRBJ2-7; 13 nucleotides align to TRBD2. This CDR3 is 15 amino acids long. V shed 2 bases, J shed 3 bases, and the junction held 1 base outside the gene matches. Germline V gene data show CDR1 as KGHSH and CDR2 as LQKENI. This chain's CDR3 is CASSPTSGGGYEQYV. CDR3 DNA sequence: TGTGCCAGCTCACCAACTAGCGGGGGGGGCTACGAGCAGTACGTC.

This clone came up a few times. V and J are TRBV4-3 and TRBJ1-3, with no clear D. Trimming left V 0 bases short and J 4 bases short, with 4 bases between. Germline values: CDR1 LGHNA, CDR2 YSLEER. This CDR3 is built from 13 residues. Here the CDR3 DNA reads TGCGCCAGCAGCCAAGATGCGGGAAACACCATATATTTT. This sequence encodes CASSQDAGNTIYF.

The rearrangement links TRBV28 to TRBJ1-1; possible D gene TRBD1, 5 bases. With 10 bases removed from V and 5 bases from J, the gap between germline ends came to 20 bases. Germline CDR1 and CDR2: MDHEN and SYDVKM. The CDR3 spans 14 residues. As DNA, the CDR3 is TGTGCCATCCAGGGTCCAGGGCTAACGACTGAAGCTTTCTTT. The encoded protein is CAIQGPGLTTEAFF.